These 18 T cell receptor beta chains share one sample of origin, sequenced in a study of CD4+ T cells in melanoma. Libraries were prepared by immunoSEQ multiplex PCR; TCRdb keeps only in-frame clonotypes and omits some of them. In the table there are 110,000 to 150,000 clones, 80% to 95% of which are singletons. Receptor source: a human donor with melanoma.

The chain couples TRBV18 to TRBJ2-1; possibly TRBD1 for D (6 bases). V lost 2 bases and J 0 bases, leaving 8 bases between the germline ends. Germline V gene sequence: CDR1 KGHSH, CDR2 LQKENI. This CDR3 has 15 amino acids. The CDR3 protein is CASSPGGDSYNEQFF. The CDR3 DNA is TGTGCCAGCTCACCAGGGGGCGACTCCTACAATGAGCAGTTCTTC. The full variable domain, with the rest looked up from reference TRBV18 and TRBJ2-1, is NAGVMQNPRHLVRRRGQEARLRCSPMKGHSHVYWYRQLPEEGLKFMVYLQKENIIDESGMPKERFSAEFPKEGPSILRIQQVVRGDSAAYFCASSPGGDSYNEQFFGPGTRLTVL.

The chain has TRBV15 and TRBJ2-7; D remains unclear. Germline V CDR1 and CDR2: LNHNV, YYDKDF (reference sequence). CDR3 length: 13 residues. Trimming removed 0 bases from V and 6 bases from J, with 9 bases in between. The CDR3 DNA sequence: TGTGCCACCAGCAGAGATAGAGAGTTCGAGCAGTACTTC. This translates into CATSRDREFEQYF.

The CDR3 nucleotides are TGTGCCAGCAGCTTTTCAGAGATTACCACAGATACGCAGTATTTT. It specifies CASSFSEITTDTQYF. This sequence joins TRBV7-2 and TRBJ2-3; no clear D. Trimming took off 3 bases at V and 2 bases at J, with 12 bases between the two ends. CDR1 and CDR2 from the germline V gene are SGHTA and FQGNSA. The CDR3 extends over 15 amino acids.

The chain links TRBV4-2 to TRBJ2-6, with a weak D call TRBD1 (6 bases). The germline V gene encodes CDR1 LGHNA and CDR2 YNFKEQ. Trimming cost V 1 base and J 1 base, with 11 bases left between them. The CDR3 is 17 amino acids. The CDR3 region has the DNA TGTGCCAGCAGCCAAGGCACAGGGAAATCTGGGGCCAACGTCCTGACTTTC. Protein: CASSQGTGKSGANVLTF.

For the CDR3, the DNA is TGTGCCAGCAGCGTAGCTAGAACGAACACTGAAGCTTTCTTT. Translating gives CASSVARTNTEAFF. The rearrangement uses TRBV9 and TRBJ1-1; D is undetermined. The ends were cut back, 0 bases at V and 1 base at J, with 7 bases in the middle. The CDR3 totals 14 residues. Germline loops: CDR1 SGDLS, CDR2 YYNGEE.

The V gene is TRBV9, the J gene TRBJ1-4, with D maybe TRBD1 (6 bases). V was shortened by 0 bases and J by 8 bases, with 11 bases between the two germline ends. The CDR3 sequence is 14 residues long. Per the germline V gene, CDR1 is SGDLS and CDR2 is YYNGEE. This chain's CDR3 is CASSVDEGDEKLFF. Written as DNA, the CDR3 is TGTGCCAGCAGCGTAGACGAGGGGGACGAAAAACTGTTTTTT.

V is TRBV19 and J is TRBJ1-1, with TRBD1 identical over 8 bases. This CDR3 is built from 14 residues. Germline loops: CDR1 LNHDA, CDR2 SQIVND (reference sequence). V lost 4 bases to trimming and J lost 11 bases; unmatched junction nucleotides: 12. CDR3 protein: CASSKPGTGSAAFF. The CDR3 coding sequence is TGTGCCAGTAGTAAGCCCGGGACAGGATCAGCTGCTTTCTTT.

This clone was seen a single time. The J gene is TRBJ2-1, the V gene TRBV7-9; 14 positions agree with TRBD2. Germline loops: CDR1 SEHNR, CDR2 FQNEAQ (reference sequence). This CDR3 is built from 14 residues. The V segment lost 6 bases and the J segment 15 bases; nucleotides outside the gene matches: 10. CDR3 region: CASRTSGGASTLFF. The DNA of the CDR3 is TGTGCCAGCAGGACTAGCGGGGGGGCCTCAACCCTGTTCTTC. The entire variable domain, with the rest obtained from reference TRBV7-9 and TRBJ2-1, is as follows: DTGVSQNPRHKITKRGQNVTFRCDPISEHNRLYWYRQTLGQGPEFLTYFQNEAQLEKSRLLSDRFSAERPKGSFSTLEIQRTEQGDSAMYLCASRTSGGASTLFFGPGTRLTVL.

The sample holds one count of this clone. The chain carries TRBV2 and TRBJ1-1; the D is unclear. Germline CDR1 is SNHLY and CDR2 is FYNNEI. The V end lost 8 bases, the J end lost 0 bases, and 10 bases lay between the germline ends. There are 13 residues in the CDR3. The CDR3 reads CASPIGLNTEAFF. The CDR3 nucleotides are TGTGCCAGCCCCATAGGGCTGAACACTGAAGCTTTCTTT. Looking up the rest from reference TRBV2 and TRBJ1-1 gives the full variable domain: EPEVTQTPSHQVTQMGQEVILRCVPISNHLYFYWYRQILGQKVEFLVSFYNNEISEKSEIFDDQFSVERPDGSNFTLKIRSTKLEDSAMYFCASPIGLNTEAFFGQGTRLTVV.

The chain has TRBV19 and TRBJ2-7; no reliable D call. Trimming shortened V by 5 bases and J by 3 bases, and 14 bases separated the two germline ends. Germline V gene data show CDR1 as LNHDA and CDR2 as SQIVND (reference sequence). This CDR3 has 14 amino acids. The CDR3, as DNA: TGTGCCAGTAGTTTCCGCGTCGACAACTACGAGCAGTACTTC. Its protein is CASSFRVDNYEQYF.

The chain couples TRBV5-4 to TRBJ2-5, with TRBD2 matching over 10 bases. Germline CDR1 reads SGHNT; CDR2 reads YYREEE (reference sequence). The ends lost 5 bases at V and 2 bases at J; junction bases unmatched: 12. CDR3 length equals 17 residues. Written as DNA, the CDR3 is TGTGCCAGCAGTTCAGCGGGGGGGGGCGGCACGCAAGAGACCCAGTACTTC. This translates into CASSSAGGGGTQETQYF.

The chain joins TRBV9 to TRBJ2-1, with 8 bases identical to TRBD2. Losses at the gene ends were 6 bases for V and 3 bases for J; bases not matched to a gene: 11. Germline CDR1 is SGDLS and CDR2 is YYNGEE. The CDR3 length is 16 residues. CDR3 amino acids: CASNNEAGDIYNEQFF. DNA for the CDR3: TGTGCCAGCAACAACGAAGCGGGGGACATCTACAATGAGCAGTTCTTC.

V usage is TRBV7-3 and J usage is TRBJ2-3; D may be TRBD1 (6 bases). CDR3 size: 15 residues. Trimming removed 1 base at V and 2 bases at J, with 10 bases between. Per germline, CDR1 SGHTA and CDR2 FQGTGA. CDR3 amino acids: CASSLRGHNTDTQYF. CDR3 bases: TGTGCCAGCAGCTTAAGGGGACATAACACAGATACGCAGTATTTT.

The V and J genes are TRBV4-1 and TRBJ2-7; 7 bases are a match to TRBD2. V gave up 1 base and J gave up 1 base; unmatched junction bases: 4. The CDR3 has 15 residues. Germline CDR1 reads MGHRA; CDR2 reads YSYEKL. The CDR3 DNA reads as TGCGCCAGCAGCCAAGGGTCCGGGAGGTCCTACGAGCAGTACTTC. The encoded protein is CASSQGSGRSYEQYF.

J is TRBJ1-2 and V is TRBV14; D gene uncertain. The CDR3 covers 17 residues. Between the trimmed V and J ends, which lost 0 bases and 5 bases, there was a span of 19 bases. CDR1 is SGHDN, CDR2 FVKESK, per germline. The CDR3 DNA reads TGTGCCAGCAGCCAAGATCGGGGTGGCCCTTCAATGTATGGCTACACCTTC. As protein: CASSQDRGGPSMYGYTF.

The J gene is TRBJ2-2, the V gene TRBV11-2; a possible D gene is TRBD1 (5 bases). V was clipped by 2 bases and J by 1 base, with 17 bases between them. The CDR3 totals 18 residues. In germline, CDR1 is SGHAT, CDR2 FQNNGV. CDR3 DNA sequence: TGTGCCAGCAGCTTATGGAGTTCCGGCCAGGGGAACACCGGGGAGCTGTTTTTT. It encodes CASSLWSSGQGNTGELFF.

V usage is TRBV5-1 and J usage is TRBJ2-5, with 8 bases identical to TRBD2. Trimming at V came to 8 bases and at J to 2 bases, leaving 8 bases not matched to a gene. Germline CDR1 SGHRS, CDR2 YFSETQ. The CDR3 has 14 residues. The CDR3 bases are TGCGCCAGTAGCGGGACTGTAAGACAAGAGACCCAGTACTTC. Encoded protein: CASSGTVRQETQYF.

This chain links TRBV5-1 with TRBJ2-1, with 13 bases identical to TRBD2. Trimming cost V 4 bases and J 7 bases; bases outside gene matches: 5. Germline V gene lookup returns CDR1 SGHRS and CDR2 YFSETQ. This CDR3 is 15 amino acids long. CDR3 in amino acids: CASSAGTSGVNEQFF. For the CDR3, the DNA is TGCGCCAGCAGCGCCGGGACTAGCGGGGTTAATGAGCAGTTCTTC.